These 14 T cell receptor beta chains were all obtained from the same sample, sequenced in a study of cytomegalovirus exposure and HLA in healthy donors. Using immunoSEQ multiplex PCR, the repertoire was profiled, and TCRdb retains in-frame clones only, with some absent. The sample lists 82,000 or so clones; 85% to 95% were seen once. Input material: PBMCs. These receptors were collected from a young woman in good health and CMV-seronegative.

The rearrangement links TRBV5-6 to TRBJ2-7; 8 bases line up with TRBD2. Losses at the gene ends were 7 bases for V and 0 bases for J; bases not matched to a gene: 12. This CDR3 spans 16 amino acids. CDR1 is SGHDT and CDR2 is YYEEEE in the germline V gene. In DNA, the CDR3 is TGTGCCAGCGGACCACGACTAGCGCGCAGCTCCTACGAGCAGTACTTC. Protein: CASGPRLARSSYEQYF.

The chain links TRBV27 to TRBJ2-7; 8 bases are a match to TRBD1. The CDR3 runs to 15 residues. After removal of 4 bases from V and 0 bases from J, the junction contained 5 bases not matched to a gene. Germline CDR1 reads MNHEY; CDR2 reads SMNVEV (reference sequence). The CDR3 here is CASSSWTGSSYEQYF. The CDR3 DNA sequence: TGTGCCAGCAGTTCCTGGACAGGGAGCTCCTACGAGCAGTACTTC.

CDR3 nucleotide sequence: TGTGCCAGCAGCGTAGGTAGGGGTAATACGAACACCGGGGAGCTGTTTTTT. Protein product: CASSVGRGNTNTGELFF. This chain joins TRBV9 and TRBJ2-2; a possible D gene is TRBD1 (5 bases). The CDR3 extends over 17 amino acids. Deletions cut 0 bases from V and 0 bases from J, with 12 bases between. Germline lookup yields CDR1 SGDLS and CDR2 YYNGEE.

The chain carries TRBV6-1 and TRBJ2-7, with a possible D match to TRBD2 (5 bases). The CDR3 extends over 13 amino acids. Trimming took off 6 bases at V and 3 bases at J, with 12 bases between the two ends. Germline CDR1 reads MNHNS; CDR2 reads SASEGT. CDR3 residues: CASSHREDYEQYF. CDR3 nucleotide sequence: TGTGCCAGCAGCCACCGGGAAGACTACGAGCAGTACTTC.

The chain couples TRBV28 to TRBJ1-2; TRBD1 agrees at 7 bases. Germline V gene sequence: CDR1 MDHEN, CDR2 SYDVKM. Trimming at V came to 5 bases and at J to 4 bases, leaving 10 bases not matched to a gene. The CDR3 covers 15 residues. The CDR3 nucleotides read TGTGCCAGCAGTCCCTCGGGCAGGGGGGTCTATGGCTACACCTTC. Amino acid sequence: CASSPSGRGVYGYTF.

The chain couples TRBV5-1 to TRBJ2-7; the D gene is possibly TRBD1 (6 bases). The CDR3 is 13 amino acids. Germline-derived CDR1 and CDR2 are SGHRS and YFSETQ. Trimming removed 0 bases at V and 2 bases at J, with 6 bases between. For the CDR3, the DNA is TGCGCCAGCAGCTTGGACAGGGCCTACGAGCAGTACTTC. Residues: CASSLDRAYEQYF.

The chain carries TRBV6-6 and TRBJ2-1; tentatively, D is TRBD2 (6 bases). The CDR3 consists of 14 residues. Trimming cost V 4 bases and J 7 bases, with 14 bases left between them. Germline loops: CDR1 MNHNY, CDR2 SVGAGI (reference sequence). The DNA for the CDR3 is TGTGCCAGCAGTTTAGGAGGGGTGCGGAATGAGCAGTTCTTC. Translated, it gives CASSLGGVRNEQFF.

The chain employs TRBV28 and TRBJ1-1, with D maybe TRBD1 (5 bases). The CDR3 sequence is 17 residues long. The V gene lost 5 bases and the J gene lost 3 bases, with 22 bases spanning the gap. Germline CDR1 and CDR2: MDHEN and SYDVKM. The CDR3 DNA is TGTGCCAGCAGTCAGGAGATAGGTGGGGGGTGGGACACTGAAGCTTTCTTT. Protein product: CASSQEIGGGWDTEAFF.

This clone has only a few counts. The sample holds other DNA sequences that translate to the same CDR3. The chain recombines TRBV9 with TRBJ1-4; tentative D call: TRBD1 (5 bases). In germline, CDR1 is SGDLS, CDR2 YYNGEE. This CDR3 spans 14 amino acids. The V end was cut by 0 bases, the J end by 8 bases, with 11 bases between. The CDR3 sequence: CASSVGQGGEKLFF. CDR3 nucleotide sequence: TGTGCCAGCAGCGTAGGGCAGGGTGGGGAAAAACTGTTTTTT.

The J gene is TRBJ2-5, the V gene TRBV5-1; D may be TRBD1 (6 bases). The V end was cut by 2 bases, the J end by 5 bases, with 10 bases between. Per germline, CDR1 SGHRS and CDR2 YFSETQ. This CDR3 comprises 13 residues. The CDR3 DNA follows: TGCGCCAGCAGCTTTGAGGGGGAGGAGACCCAGTACTTC. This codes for CASSFEGEETQYF.

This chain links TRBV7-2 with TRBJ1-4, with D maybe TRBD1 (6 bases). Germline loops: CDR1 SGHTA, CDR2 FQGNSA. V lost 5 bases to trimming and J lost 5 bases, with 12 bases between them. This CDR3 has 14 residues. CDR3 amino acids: CASSLQGGNEKLFF. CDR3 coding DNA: TGTGCCAGCAGCCTTCAAGGGGGAAATGAAAAACTGTTTTTT.

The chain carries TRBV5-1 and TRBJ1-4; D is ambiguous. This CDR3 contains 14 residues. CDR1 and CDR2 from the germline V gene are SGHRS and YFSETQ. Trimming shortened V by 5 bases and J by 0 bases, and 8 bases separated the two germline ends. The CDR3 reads CASRNGATNEKLFF. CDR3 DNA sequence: TGCGCCAGCAGAAACGGGGCAACTAATGAAAAACTGTTTTTT. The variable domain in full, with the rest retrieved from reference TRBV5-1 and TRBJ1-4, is KAGVTQTPRYLIKTRGQQVTLSCSPISGHRSVSWYQQTPGQGLQFLFEYFSETQRNKGNFPGRFSGRQFSNSRSEMNVSTLELGDSALYLCASRNGATNEKLFFGSGTQLSVL.

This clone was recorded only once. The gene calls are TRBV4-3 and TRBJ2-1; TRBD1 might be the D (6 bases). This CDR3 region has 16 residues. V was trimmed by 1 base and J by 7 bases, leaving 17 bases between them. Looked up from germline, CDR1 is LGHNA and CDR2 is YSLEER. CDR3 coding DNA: TGCGCCAGCAGCCAAGGGTTGGGCCAGGGGTTAAATGAGCAGTTCTTC. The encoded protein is CASSQGLGQGLNEQFF.

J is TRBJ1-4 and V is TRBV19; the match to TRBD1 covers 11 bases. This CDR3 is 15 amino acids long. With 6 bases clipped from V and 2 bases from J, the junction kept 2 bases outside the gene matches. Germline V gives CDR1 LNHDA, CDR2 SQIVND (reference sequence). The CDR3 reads CASSGTGGTNEKLFF. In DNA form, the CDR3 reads TGTGCCAGTAGCGGGACAGGGGGTACTAATGAAAAACTGTTTTTT.